The 22 T cell receptor beta chains below come from one sample, sequenced in a study of blood T cells in healthy people across ages (dated by TCRdb to between 2014 and 2017). The receptor library was made with 5' RACE. TCRdb records Illumina HiSeq 2500 as the sequencer. The second PCR ran for about 6 to 11 cycles and used a J-beta primer mix along with a sample-barcoded 5' primer. TCRdb applied fastp at Q25 and MiXCR to the public reads, then kept only in-frame beta chains. Records with the same CDR3 protein are collapsed into one entry carrying the most frequent genes and DNA. The sample table shows about 730,000 distinct CDR3 sequences, and roughly 44% are seen once. Under 25% of the sample goes to the ten largest clones. Sample: blood. The receptors originated from an older woman in good health.

In nucleotides, the CDR3 is TGTGCCAGCAGCGTAGGTTCCGAAGTCAATGAGCAGTTCTTC. It specifies CASSVGSEVNEQFF. This sequence joins TRBV9 and TRBJ2-1; D gene ambiguous. V lost 0 bases to trimming and J lost 6 bases, with 10 bases between them. Germline-derived CDR1 and CDR2 are SGDLS and YYNGEE. The CDR3 spans 14 residues.

The genes are TRBV20-1 and TRBJ1-4, with 7 bases matching TRBD1. The CDR3 is 16 amino acids. From germline, CDR1 is DFQATT and CDR2 SNEGSKA (reference sequence). Unmatched junction bases numbered 14, after V lost 2 bases and J lost 8 bases. In DNA form, the CDR3 reads TGCAGTGCTAGACCTTATAGGGGGCGACGGGCCGAAAAACTGTTTTTT. Its protein product is CSARPYRGRRAEKLFF.

This chain joins TRBV3-1 and TRBJ1-2; possibly TRBD1 for D (5 bases). The germline V and J ends were trimmed by 1 base and 0 bases, with 12 bases remaining between them. The CDR3 covers 16 residues. The germline gives CDR1 LGHDT, CDR2 YNNKEL (reference sequence). The CDR3: CASSQGQSEANYGYTF. CDR3 in DNA: TGTGCCAGCAGCCAAGGACAGTCTGAAGCTAACTATGGCTACACCTTC.

Comment on this clonotype: One junction end does not reproduce the germline sequence, and a read error may be involved. V and J are TRBV7-7 and TRBJ2-1, with 11 bases fitting TRBD1. The CDR3 extends over 15 amino acids. From germline, CDR1 is SSHAT and CDR2 FNYEAQ (reference sequence). The CDR3 bases are TGTGCTAGCAGCTTAGAGGGGACAGGGGGCAATGAGCAGTTCTTC. It yields the protein CASSLEGTGGNEQFF. The full variable domain, in which reference TRBV7-7 and TRBJ2-1 provide the parts outside the CDR3, is GAGVSQSPRYKVTKRGQDVTLRCDPISSHATLYWYQQALGQGPEFLTYFNYEAQPDKSGLPSDRFSAERPEGSISTLTIQRTEQRDSAMYRCASSLEGTGGNEQFFGPGTRLTVL.

The chain joins TRBV29-1 to TRBJ1-2; perhaps TRBD1 as D (5 bases). Between the trimmed V and J ends, which lost 6 bases and 8 bases, there was a span of 19 bases. The germline V gene has CDR1 SQVTM and CDR2 ANQGSEA. The length of the CDR3 is 13 residues. CDR3 nucleotide sequence: TGCAGCGTCGGGCGGGGACGGGCCACCGGCTACACCTTC. It specifies CSVGRGRATGYTF.

The sample holds a few counts of this clonotype. The chain recombines TRBV6-6 with TRBJ2-3; 12 positions match TRBD2. Germline loops: CDR1 MNHNY, CDR2 SVGAGI (reference sequence). The length of the CDR3 is 15 residues. Trimming took 6 bases from V and 4 from J; bases not matched to a gene: 5. The CDR3 DNA sequence: TGTGCCAGCAGAGAGACTAGCGGGAGCCCAGATACGCAGTATTTT. It specifies CASRETSGSPDTQYF.

The sample holds many counts of this clonotype. This rearrangement joins TRBV29-1 to TRBJ2-7, with 7 bases matching TRBD1. There are 16 residues in the CDR3. V lost 6 bases to trimming and J lost 0 bases; unmatched junction nucleotides: 14. The germline V gene has CDR1 SQVTM and CDR2 ANQGSEA. The CDR3 here is CSVSTSLGTASYEQYF. CDR3 in DNA: TGCAGCGTCTCGACTTCCTTGGGGACAGCCTCCTACGAGCAGTACTTC.

The chain couples TRBV29-1 to TRBJ1-1, with D uncertain. Germline CDR1 and CDR2: SQVTM and ANQGSEA. This CDR3 spans 12 amino acids. V dropped 6 bases and J dropped 1 base, with 9 bases sitting between them. The CDR3 loop is CSVRGGNTEAFF. In DNA form, the CDR3 reads TGCAGCGTCCGTGGAGGGAACACTGAAGCTTTCTTT.

The table lists this clonotype with a few counts. The chain carries TRBV28 and TRBJ2-1; D may be TRBD2 (6 bases). The germline V gene encodes CDR1 MDHEN and CDR2 SYDVKM. V lost 3 bases and J lost 5, with 14 bases in between. CDR3 length: 15 amino acids. The CDR3 sequence: CASSLGRRGNNEQFF. The CDR3 DNA sequence: TGTGCCAGCAGTTTGGGACGGCGGGGCAACAATGAGCAGTTCTTC.

This clonotype was picked up a small number of times. The chain links TRBV4-3 to TRBJ1-2, with D maybe TRBD1 (6 bases). The V end lost 1 base, the J end lost 7 bases, and 10 bases lay between the germline ends. This CDR3 is built from 13 residues. Germline CDR1 reads LGHNA; CDR2 reads YSLEER. The CDR3 loop reads CASSQAGALGYTF. CDR3 coding DNA: TGCGCCAGCAGCCAAGCAGGGGCTCTTGGCTACACCTTC.

In its sample, this clonotype was seen a few times. The J gene is TRBJ1-2, the V gene TRBV12-3 or TRBV12-4, with D maybe TRBD1 (5 bases). The CDR3 contains 16 residues. V was trimmed by 1 base and J by 4 bases, leaving 16 bases between them. The CDR3 protein is CASSLGTGTSGYGYTF. The CDR3 nucleotides are TGTGCCAGCAGTTTAGGAACCGGGACGTCGGGCTATGGCTACACCTTC.

The V gene is TRBV20-1, the J gene TRBJ1-5; D is perhaps TRBD1 (6 bases). Trimming took off 3 bases at V and 4 bases at J, with 16 bases between the two ends. The CDR3 is 15 amino acids. From germline, CDR1 is DFQATT and CDR2 SNEGSKA (reference sequence). CDR3 DNA: TGCAGTGCTAGGTACGCGCAGGGGAGGAATCAGCCCCAGCATTTT. It specifies CSARYAQGRNQPQHF.

This clonotype has only a few counts. V usage is TRBV5-1 and J usage is TRBJ1-6; D is possibly TRBD1 (6 bases). The ends were cut back, 4 bases at V and 0 bases at J, with 17 bases in the middle. The CDR3 runs to 18 residues. Germline loops: CDR1 SGHRS, CDR2 YFSETQ. CDR3 residues: CASSTGVQGSSYNSPLHF. The CDR3 DNA is TGCGCCAGCAGCACTGGAGTCCAGGGGAGCTCCTATAATTCACCCCTCCACTTT.

This chain connects TRBV3-1 to TRBJ2-3; no firm D call. Per germline, CDR1 LGHDT and CDR2 YNNKEL (reference sequence). Trimming shortened V by 0 bases and J by 2 bases, and 12 bases separated the two germline ends. The CDR3 covers 16 residues. The chain's CDR3 is CASSQDLALLTDTQYF. CDR3 in DNA: TGTGCCAGCAGCCAAGATTTGGCTTTACTCACAGATACGCAGTATTTT.

This clonotype was seen more than once but under ten times. V and J are TRBV20-1 and TRBJ2-5; 8 positions agree with TRBD1. The V gene's germline CDR1 is DFQATT and CDR2 SNEGSKA (reference sequence). This CDR3 comprises 14 residues. V dropped 3 bases and J dropped 2; count of bases not matched to a gene: 5. The CDR3 DNA reads TGCAGTGCTAGCTGGGACAGGAGTCAAGAGACCCAGTACTTC. Its translation: CSASWDRSQETQYF.

J is TRBJ2-7 and V is TRBV6-5; no definite D call. Deletions cut 0 bases from V and 6 bases from J, with 6 bases between. The V gene's germline CDR1 is MNHEY and CDR2 SVGAGI. The CDR3 has 12 amino acids. The CDR3 reads CASSYSNVEQYF. The CDR3 bases are TGTGCCAGCAGTTACTCGAATGTCGAGCAGTACTTC.

The V call is TRBV15, the J call TRBJ1-3, with 8 bases that match TRBD1. The CDR3 length is 15 residues. V dropped 3 bases and J dropped 2; count of bases not matched to a gene: 3. CDR1 is LNHNV and CDR2 is YYDKDF in the germline V gene (reference sequence). The CDR3 DNA follows: TGTGCCACCAGCAGGGACAGGGTCCCTGGAAACACCATATATTTT. It translates to CATSRDRVPGNTIYF.

This chain joins TRBV4-2 and TRBJ1-1, with unresolved D. V was trimmed by 0 bases and J by 5 bases, leaving 10 bases between them. Looked up from germline, CDR1 is LGHNA and CDR2 is YNFKEQ. The CDR3 runs 14 residues. Here the CDR3 reads CASSQDWDWTEAFF. CDR3 bases: TGTGCCAGCAGCCAAGATTGGGATTGGACTGAAGCTTTCTTT.

This chain joins TRBV12-3 or TRBV12-4 and TRBJ1-5; D unresolved. V shed 7 bases and J shed 3 bases, with 19 bases lying between them. The CDR3 runs 16 residues. The CDR3 region is CASNILTSGPNQPQHF. In DNA form, the CDR3 reads TGTGCCAGCAATATATTGACTAGCGGTCCCAATCAGCCCCAGCATTTT.

This clonotype showed up many times. This chain uses TRBV28 with TRBJ2-6, with D perhaps TRBD1 (5 bases). CDR3 length: 15 amino acids. The V gene lost 5 bases and the J gene lost 2 bases, with 10 bases spanning the gap. Germline CDR1 reads MDHEN; CDR2 reads SYDVKM. The CDR3 here is CASSPAGPGANVLTF. Written as DNA, the CDR3 is TGTGCCAGCAGTCCCGCAGGGCCTGGGGCCAACGTCCTGACTTTC.

Worth noting for this clonotype: Given a much more abundant clone one base away, this may be a read error. The CDR3 bases are TGCGCCAGCAGCTTGGGGGTGTACGAGCAGTTCTTC. It codes for CASSLGVYEQFF. This rearrangement joins TRBV5-1 to TRBJ2-1; no firm D call. The CDR3 has 12 amino acids. V was clipped by 0 bases and J by 10 bases, with 8 bases between them. Germline assignment: CDR1 SGHRS and CDR2 YFSETQ.

The chain is built from TRBV6-5 and TRBJ1-4; 7 bases align to TRBD1. CDR3 length: 18 amino acids. Germline V gene lookup returns CDR1 MNHEY and CDR2 SVGAGI. With 1 base clipped from V and 0 bases from J, the junction kept 8 bases outside the gene matches. The CDR3 sequence is CASSYLGDSSATNEKLFF. In nucleotides, the CDR3 is TGTGCCAGCAGTTACTTAGGGGACAGTTCTGCAACTAATGAAAAACTGTTTTTT.